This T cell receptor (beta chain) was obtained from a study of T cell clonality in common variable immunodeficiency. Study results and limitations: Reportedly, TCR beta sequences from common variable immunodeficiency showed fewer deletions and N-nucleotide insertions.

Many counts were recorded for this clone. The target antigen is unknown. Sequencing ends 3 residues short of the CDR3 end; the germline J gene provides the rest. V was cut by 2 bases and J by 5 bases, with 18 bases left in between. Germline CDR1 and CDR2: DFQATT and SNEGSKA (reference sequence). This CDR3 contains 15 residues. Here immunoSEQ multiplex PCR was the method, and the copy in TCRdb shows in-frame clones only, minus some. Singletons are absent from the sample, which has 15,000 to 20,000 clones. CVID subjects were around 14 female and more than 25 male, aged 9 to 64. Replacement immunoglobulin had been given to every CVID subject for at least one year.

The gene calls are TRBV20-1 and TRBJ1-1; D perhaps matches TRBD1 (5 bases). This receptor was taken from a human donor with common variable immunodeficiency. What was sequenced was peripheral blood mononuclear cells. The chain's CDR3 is CSARPGRGGNTEAFF. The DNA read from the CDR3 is TGCAGTGCTAGACCGGGACGTGGGGGGAATACTGAA.